This entry concerns a single T cell receptor beta chain. The target antigen is unknown. Being one base from a much bigger clone, this may be a read error. These data originate in a study of Graves' ophthalmopathy and Graves' hyperthyroidism. Study overall: Hyperthyroidism showing no ophthalmopathy within 18 months of follow-up was stable.

The V gene end was trimmed by 7 bases and the J gene end by 4 bases; junction bases not matched to a gene: 5. Looked up from germline, CDR1 is SQVTM and CDR2 is ANQGSEA. CDR3 length: 12 amino acids. Findings and caveats of the study: The majority of expanded thyroid clonotypes above 0.001 frequency also occurred in blood.

Researchers took RNA transcripts and amplified TCR beta CDR3 regions from them. Amplification began with first-round RT-PCR using HTBI primers, then second-round multiplex PCR was performed. TCRdb passed the multiplex PCR reads through MiXCR, listing each CDR3 protein once. The sample lists around 1.1 million distinct CDR3 sequences, about 35% occurring once. Ineligible for inclusion were patients with other autoimmune diseases, uncontrolled infections, pregnancy or lactation. Diagnosis relied on clinical symptoms, serum thyroxine, TRAb, thyroid ultrasound and orbital computed tomography. The genes are TRBV29-1 and TRBJ2-5; TRBD1 agrees at 8 bases. The clonotype was recovered from an adult man with Graves' hyperthyroidism. The sample was peripheral blood or thyroid tissue (not recorded which). This chain's CDR3 is CSDRGRRETQYF. In nucleotides, the CDR3 is TGCAGCGACAGGGGGAGGAGAGAGACCCAGTACTTC. The full variable domain, with the rest looked up from reference TRBV29-1 and TRBJ2-5, is SAVISQKPSRDICQRGTSLTIQCQVDSQVTMMFWYRQQPGQSLTLIATANQGSEATYESGFVIDKFPISRPNLTFSTLTVSNMSPEDSSIYLCSDRGRRETQYFGPGTRLLVL.